This T cell receptor beta chain was recorded in a study of CD8+ T cells in alopecia areata. Across the whole study: Each of the treated patients was given oral tofacitinib, 5 to 10 mg twice daily, for moderate-to-severe alopecia areata.

Study findings and constraints: There were also resident alphabeta T cells of normal skin sequenced in scalp samples.

The treatment: oral pan-JAK inhibitor, 5-10 mg twice daily. The authors extracted RNA and reverse transcribed it into cDNA as the sequencing template. TCRdb keeps only in-frame clones here, not all; method: immunoSEQ multiplex PCR. The sample lists more than 150,000 clones, under 60% occurring once. Comments on this clone: Antigen unknown.

The material was CD8+ T cells sorted from blood, obtained at week 24, from a patient treated with tofacitinib. The TCR comes from a human donor with alopecia areata.

This CDR3 reads CASEASSNYGYTF. CDR3 coding DNA: TGTGCCTCCGAGGCCAGCTCTAACTATGGCTACACCTTC. This chain connects TRBV9 to TRBJ1-2; D is unresolved. This CDR3 has 13 residues. The ends were cut back, 10 bases at V and 0 bases at J, with 13 bases in the middle. The germline gives CDR1 SGDLS, CDR2 YYNGEE.